This TCR beta chain was captured by sequencing in a study of cytomegalovirus exposure and HLA in healthy donors. Regarding this clone: The antigen remains unidentified.

Study-level points and caveats: Analyses of presence and absence presupposed an approximately uniform sequencing depth across donors. The study designated some 180 TCR beta chains cytomegalovirus-associated.

The germline gives CDR1 SGHTA, CDR2 FQGNSA. This CDR3 has 16 amino acids. PCR amplification relied on 60 Vbeta primers (plus 13 Jbeta primers). Sequenced by immunoSEQ multiplex PCR; TCRdb stores in-frame clones only, minus some. The data hold 120,000 or so clones, with 79% observed a single time. The receptor was isolated from a man aged 18 to 30 in good health and CMV-seronegative. Sequencing used PBMCs. The rearrangement uses TRBV7-2 and TRBJ2-5, with 12 bases lining up with TRBD2. The DNA end is more similar to TRBJ2-7, so the J call may be wrong. The DNA of the CDR3 is TGTGCCAGCAGCCGCGCACTAGCGGGAGGTCCCTACGAGCAGTACTTC. Amino acid sequence: CASSRALAGGPYEQYF.